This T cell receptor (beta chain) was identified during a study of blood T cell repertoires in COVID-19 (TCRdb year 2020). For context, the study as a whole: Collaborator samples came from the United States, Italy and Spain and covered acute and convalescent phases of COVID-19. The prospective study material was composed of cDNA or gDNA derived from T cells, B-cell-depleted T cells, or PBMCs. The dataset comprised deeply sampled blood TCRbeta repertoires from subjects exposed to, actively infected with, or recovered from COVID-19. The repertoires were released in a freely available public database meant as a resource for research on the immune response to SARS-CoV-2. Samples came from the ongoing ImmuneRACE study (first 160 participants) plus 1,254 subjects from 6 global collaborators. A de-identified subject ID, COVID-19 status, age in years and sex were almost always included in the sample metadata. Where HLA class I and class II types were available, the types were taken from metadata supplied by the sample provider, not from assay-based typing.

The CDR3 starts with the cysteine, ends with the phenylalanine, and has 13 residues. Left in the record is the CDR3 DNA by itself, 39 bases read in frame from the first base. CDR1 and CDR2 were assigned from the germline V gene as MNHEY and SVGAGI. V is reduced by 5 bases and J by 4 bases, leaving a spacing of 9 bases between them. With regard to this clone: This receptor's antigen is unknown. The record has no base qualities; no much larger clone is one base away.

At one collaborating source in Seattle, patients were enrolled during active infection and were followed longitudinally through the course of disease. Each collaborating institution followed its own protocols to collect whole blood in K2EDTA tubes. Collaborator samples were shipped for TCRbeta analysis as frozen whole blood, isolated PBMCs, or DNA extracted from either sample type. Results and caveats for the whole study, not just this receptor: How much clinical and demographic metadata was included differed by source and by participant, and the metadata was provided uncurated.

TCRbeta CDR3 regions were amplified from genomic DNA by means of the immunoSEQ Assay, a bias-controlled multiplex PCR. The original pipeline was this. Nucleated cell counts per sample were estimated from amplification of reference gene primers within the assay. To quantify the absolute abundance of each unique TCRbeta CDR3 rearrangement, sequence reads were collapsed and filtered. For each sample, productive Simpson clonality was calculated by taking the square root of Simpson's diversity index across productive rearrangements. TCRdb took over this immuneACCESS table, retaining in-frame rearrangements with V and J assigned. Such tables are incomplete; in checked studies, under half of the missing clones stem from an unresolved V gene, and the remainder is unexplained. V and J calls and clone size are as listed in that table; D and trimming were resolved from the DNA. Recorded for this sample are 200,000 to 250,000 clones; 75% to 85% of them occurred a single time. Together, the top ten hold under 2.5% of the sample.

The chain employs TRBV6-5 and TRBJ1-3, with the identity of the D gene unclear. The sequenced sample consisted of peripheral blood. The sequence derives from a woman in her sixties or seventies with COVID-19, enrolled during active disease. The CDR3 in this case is CASSMSAGNTIYF. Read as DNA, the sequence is TGTGCCAGCAGTATGAGCGCCGGAAACACCATATATTTT.